A selection of T cell receptor beta chains follows, all from one sample in a study of vaccination effects on CD4 cells after COVID-19. Antigens of these TCRs are unknown. The protocol was immunoSEQ multiplex PCR, while the TCRdb copy is restricted to in-frame clones and leaves out a portion. The table lists roughly 68,000 clones, around 70% of them singletons. The specimen comprised CD4+ T cells from PBMCs cultured with HCoV-229E spike peptides, sampled after COVID-19 vaccination. The source of these receptors is a human donor who received a COVID-19 vaccine. CDR3s include the opening cysteine and the closing phenylalanine or tryptophan. Each record gives: clone size, D gene, CDR3 length, J gene, V gene, CDR3 protein, CDR3 DNA. The D gene is left open where the match is weak. Some rows have no size entry. The others give once, few or many, or a class for an expanded clone.

clone size: NA; D gene: NA; CDR3 length: 14; J gene: TRBJ1-1; V gene: TRBV25-1; CDR3 protein: CASSESGTHTEAFF; CDR3 DNA: TGTGCCAGCAGTGAATCGGGGACCCACACTGAAGCTTTCTTT
clone size: NA; D gene: TRBD1; CDR3 length: 14; J gene: TRBJ1-1; V gene: TRBV28; CDR3 protein: CASSLDRVASEAFF; CDR3 DNA: TGTGCCAGCAGTTTAGACAGGGTGGCCTCTGAAGCTTTCTTT
clone size: NA; D gene: TRBD1; CDR3 length: 15; J gene: TRBJ2-2; V gene: TRBV28; CDR3 protein: CASSIPGQLQGELFF; CDR3 DNA: TGTGCCAGCAGTATACCGGGACAGTTGCAAGGGGAGCTGTTTTTT
clone size: NA; D gene: NA; CDR3 length: 16; J gene: TRBJ1-1; V gene: TRBV4-2; CDR3 protein: CASSPAGTYMNTEAFF; CDR3 DNA: TGTGCCAGCAGCCCCGCTGGGACCTACATGAACACTGAAGCTTTCTTT
clone size: NA; D gene: TRBD1; CDR3 length: 11; J gene: TRBJ1-2; V gene: TRBV28; CDR3 protein: CASGTEYGYTF; CDR3 DNA: TGTGCCAGCGGGACAGAATATGGCTACACCTTC
clone size: NA; D gene: TRBD1; CDR3 length: 14; J gene: TRBJ1-3; V gene: TRBV6-5; CDR3 protein: CASRDRGPGNTIYF; CDR3 DNA: TGTGCCAGCAGAGACAGGGGTCCTGGAAACACCATATATTTT
clone size: few; D gene: NA; CDR3 length: 17; J gene: TRBJ1-5; V gene: TRBV19; CDR3 protein: CASSPNVRDSSNQPQHF; CDR3 DNA: TGTGCCAGTAGCCCGAATGTTCGAGACAGTAGCAATCAGCCCCAGCATTTT
clone size: once; D gene: NA; CDR3 length: 16; J gene: TRBJ1-3; V gene: TRBV14; CDR3 protein: CASSPLGSHAGNTIYF; CDR3 DNA: TGTGCCAGCAGCCCCCTTGGGTCACACGCTGGAAACACCATATATTTT
clone size: NA; D gene: NA; CDR3 length: 14; J gene: TRBJ1-4; V gene: TRBV6-6; CDR3 protein: CASSYKGRGEKLFF; CDR3 DNA: TGTGCCAGCAGTTACAAAGGGAGGGGTGAAAAACTGTTTTTT
clone size: NA; D gene: TRBD1; CDR3 length: 13; J gene: TRBJ1-2; V gene: TRBV19; CDR3 protein: CASRHGTDYGYTF; CDR3 DNA: TGTGCCAGTAGACACGGGACAGACTATGGCTACACCTTC
clone size: NA; D gene: NA; CDR3 length: 14; J gene: TRBJ2-3; V gene: TRBV19; CDR3 protein: CASSIGRTTDTQYF; CDR3 DNA: TGTGCCAGTAGTATAGGCAGGACCACAGATACGCAGTATTTT
clone size: NA; D gene: NA; CDR3 length: 13; J gene: TRBJ1-2; V gene: TRBV6-5; CDR3 protein: CASRRTVGYGYTF; CDR3 DNA: TGTGCCAGCAGACGGACAGTAGGTTATGGCTACACCTTC
clone size: once; D gene: NA; CDR3 length: 16; J gene: TRBJ2-1; V gene: TRBV3-1/TRBV3-2; CDR3 protein: CASSQVKLAPYNEQFF; CDR3 DNA: TGTGCCAGCAGCCAAGTAAAGCTAGCCCCCTACAATGAGCAGTTCTTC
clone size: NA; D gene: TRBD1; CDR3 length: 15; J gene: TRBJ1-2; V gene: TRBV24-1; CDR3 protein: CATSEAGGRNYGYTF; CDR3 DNA: TGTGCCACCAGTGAGGCAGGGGGCCGGAACTATGGCTACACCTTC
clone size: NA; D gene: NA; CDR3 length: 12; J gene: TRBJ1-5; V gene: TRBV18; CDR3 protein: CASSPVNQPQHF; CDR3 DNA: TGTGCCAGCTCACCGGTTAATCAGCCCCAGCATTTT
clone size: once; D gene: NA; CDR3 length: 17; J gene: TRBJ1-1; V gene: TRBV5-1; CDR3 protein: CASSSLLGGTMNTEAFF; CDR3 DNA: TGCGCCAGCAGCTCCCTTTTGGGTGGAACGATGAACACTGAAGCTTTCTTT
clone size: few; D gene: NA; CDR3 length: 16; J gene: TRBJ1-3; V gene: TRBV4-3; CDR3 protein: CASSQFPGGSGNTIYF; CDR3 DNA: TGCGCCAGCAGCCAATTCCCCGGGGGCTCTGGAAACACCATATATTTT
clone size: NA; D gene: NA; CDR3 length: 16; J gene: TRBJ1-4; V gene: TRBV19; CDR3 protein: CASRTRGGATNEKLFF; CDR3 DNA: TGTGCCAGCCGAACACGGGGGGGTGCAACTAATGAAAAACTGTTTTTT
clone size: NA; D gene: NA; CDR3 length: 11; J gene: TRBJ2-1; V gene: TRBV12-3/TRBV12-4; CDR3 protein: CASSLRKEQFF; CDR3 DNA: TGTGCCAGCAGTTTGCGAAAAGAGCAGTTCTTC
clone size: NA; D gene: NA; CDR3 length: 16; J gene: TRBJ2-1; V gene: TRBV10-1; CDR3 protein: CASSEISRARVDEQFF; CDR3 DNA: TGCGCCAGCAGTGAGATATCTCGGGCCAGGGTGGATGAGCAGTTCTTC
clone size: NA; D gene: NA; CDR3 length: 13; J gene: TRBJ1-3; V gene: TRBV5-4; CDR3 protein: CASSLADPGTIYF; CDR3 DNA: TGTGCCAGCAGCTTGGCCGACCCGGGAACCATATATTTT
clone size: NA; D gene: NA; CDR3 length: 14; J gene: TRBJ1-4; V gene: TRBV5-4; CDR3 protein: CASSLDGRPEKLFF; CDR3 DNA: TGTGCCAGCAGCTTGGATGGCCGGCCCGAAAAACTGTTTTTT
clone size: NA; D gene: TRBD2; CDR3 length: 17; J gene: TRBJ2-3; V gene: TRBV7-2; CDR3 protein: CASSFLPSGGRADTQYF; CDR3 DNA: TGTGCCAGCAGTTTCCTACCTAGCGGGGGGAGGGCAGATACGCAGTATTTT
clone size: NA; D gene: NA; CDR3 length: 13; J gene: TRBJ1-1; V gene: TRBV4-3; CDR3 protein: CASSQQQGTRAFF; CDR3 DNA: TGCGCCAGCAGCCAGCAACAGGGCACTCGAGCTTTCTTT
clone size: NA; D gene: TRBD1; CDR3 length: 15; J gene: TRBJ1-6; V gene: TRBV6-5; CDR3 protein: CASSYSGQGASPLHF; CDR3 DNA: TGTGCCAGCAGTTACTCGGGACAGGGTGCTTCACCCCTCCACTTT
clone size: NA; D gene: NA; CDR3 length: 14; J gene: TRBJ2-3; V gene: TRBV29-1; CDR3 protein: CSVFTSFGTDTQYF; CDR3 DNA: TGCAGCGTCTTTACTAGTTTCGGGACAGATACGCAGTATTTT
clone size: NA; D gene: NA; CDR3 length: 14; J gene: TRBJ1-1; V gene: TRBV9; CDR3 protein: CASSVVGEMTEAFF; CDR3 DNA: TGTGCCAGCAGCGTAGTAGGGGAAATGACTGAAGCTTTCTTT
clone size: NA; D gene: TRBD1; CDR3 length: 15; J gene: TRBJ1-5; V gene: TRBV3-1/TRBV3-2; CDR3 protein: CASSPGTGGYQPQHF; CDR3 DNA: TGTGCCAGCAGCCCCGGTACAGGGGGTTATCAGCCCCAGCATTTT
clone size: once; D gene: TRBD1; CDR3 length: 14; J gene: TRBJ2-3; V gene: TRBV5-8; CDR3 protein: CASPGTGPTDTQYF; CDR3 DNA: TGTGCCAGCCCCGGGACAGGGCCCACAGATACGCAGTATTTT
clone size: NA; D gene: TRBD1; CDR3 length: 18; J gene: TRBJ1-1; V gene: TRBV5-8; CDR3 protein: CASPNDLTQGQGATEAFF; CDR3 DNA: TGTGCCAGCCCCAATGATCTGACTCAAGGTCAGGGGGCCACTGAAGCTTTCTTT
clone size: NA; D gene: TRBD1; CDR3 length: 15; J gene: TRBJ2-3; V gene: TRBV27; CDR3 protein: CASSWTGIATDTQYF; CDR3 DNA: TGTGCCAGCAGTTGGACAGGGATCGCCACAGATACGCAGTATTTT
clone size: NA; D gene: TRBD1; CDR3 length: 17; J gene: TRBJ1-4; V gene: TRBV18; CDR3 protein: CASSPRTGELSNEKLFF; CDR3 DNA: TGTGCCAGCTCACCACGTACAGGGGAGTTATCTAATGAAAAACTGTTTTTT